Shown below are 21 T cell receptor beta chains from a single sample sequenced in a study of blood T cells in healthy people across ages (dated by TCRdb to the mid-2010s). Libraries were constructed by 5' RACE. Sequenced using an Illumina HiSeq 2500. A second PCR of 7 to 11 cycles was performed with a sample-barcoded 5' primer and a J-beta primer mix. TCRdb's own reprocessing of the public reads used fastp at Q25 and MiXCR and kept productive beta chains. CDR3 protein sequences are deduplicated, and each keeps its most common genes and DNA. The sample table holds 600,000 to 800,000 distinct CDR3 sequences, of which around 50% were seen once. The ten biggest clones cover about 13% of the sample. The specimen was blood. These receptors originate from an elderly woman in good health.

This clonotype was observed many times. V is TRBV28 and J is TRBJ2-3; the D is unclear. The CDR3 spans 14 residues. The V and J ends lost 1 base and 5 bases respectively, with 10 bases between them. Germline V lookup: CDR1 MDHEN, CDR2 SYDVKM. The CDR3 DNA sequence: TGTGCCAGCAGTTTATTCCGGGTTGGAGATACGCAGTATTTT. Protein sequence: CASSLFRVGDTQYF.

This clonotype has more than one count but fewer than ten. This may come from a read error, since a much larger clone is one base off. This chain uses TRBV29-1 with TRBJ2-1; D may be TRBD2 (6 bases). The J call is in doubt because the DNA end fits TRBJ2-7 better. The CDR3 loop spans 15 amino acids. CDR1 is SQVTM, CDR2 ANQGSEA, per germline. The CDR3 sequence: CSPINGTYYYNEQYF. The CDR3 coding sequence is TGCAGCCCGATCAATGGGACTTATTACTACAATGAGCAGTACTTC.

V gene TRBV29-1 combines with J gene TRBJ2-1, with 10 bases fitting TRBD2. Losses at the gene ends were 4 bases for V and 2 bases for J; bases not matched to a gene: 8. The CDR3 totals 16 residues. Germline V lookup: CDR1 SQVTM, CDR2 ANQGSEA. The CDR3 DNA is TGCAGCGTTGGGGGGGTAGCGGGAGGACCCTACAATGAGCAGTTCTTC. Residues: CSVGGVAGGPYNEQFF.

This clonotype showed up just a few times. CDR3 nucleotides: TGTGCCAGCAGCTTAGATGGCGCGGCAGATACGCAGTATTTT. The encoded protein is CASSLDGAADTQYF. This chain joins TRBV7-2 and TRBJ2-3; no clear D. The CDR3 spans 14 residues. The germline CDR1 and CDR2 sequences are SGHTA and FQGNSA. The V and J ends lost 1 base and 4 bases respectively, with 9 bases between them.

This clonotype was picked up one time. With a much larger clone just one base away, this may be a read error. CDR3 amino acids: CASSYIAGAIDTQYF. The CDR3 nucleotides are TGTGCCAGCAGCTACATAGCGGGAGCCATAGATACGCAGTATTTT. The chain combines TRBV11-1 with TRBJ2-3, with 9 bases that match TRBD2. V lost 4 bases, J lost 5 bases, and 7 bases stayed unmatched. The germline gives CDR1 SGHAT, CDR2 FQDESV (reference sequence). The CDR3 spans 15 residues.

This clonotype has ten or more counts. V gene TRBV11-2 combines with J gene TRBJ2-3; the match to TRBD2 covers 9 bases. Trimming cost V 0 bases and J 8 bases; bases outside gene matches: 3. The CDR3 consists of 14 residues. CDR1 SGHAT and CDR2 FQNNGV come from the germline V gene. The CDR3 here is CASSLDPTSGTQYF. The DNA of the CDR3 is TGTGCCAGCAGCTTAGACCCGACTAGCGGTACGCAGTATTTT.

This clonotype was recorded a few times. The rearrangement joins TRBV5-1 to TRBJ2-3; D gene unclear. Germline CDR1 SGHRS, CDR2 YFSETQ. The V end was cut by 4 bases, the J end by 1 base, with 10 bases between. This CDR3 has 14 amino acids. CDR3 in DNA: TGCGCCAGCAGCCTCCTATACGGCACAGATACGCAGTATTTT. Its protein product is CASSLLYGTDTQYF.

The chain uses TRBV6-5 and TRBJ2-5; 10 bases fit TRBD1. The CDR3 sequence is 15 residues long. With 5 bases clipped from V and 2 bases from J, the junction kept 5 bases outside the gene matches. Germline CDR1 is MNHEY and CDR2 is SVGAGI. For the CDR3, the DNA is TGTGCCAGCAGTAGGACAGGGGGTACGCAAGAGACCCAGTACTTC. Protein: CASSRTGGTQETQYF.

This clonotype was counted between two and nine times. This chain joins TRBV18 and TRBJ1-2, with D unclear. The CDR3 covers 16 residues. Germline values: CDR1 KGHSH, CDR2 LQKENI. V lost 6 bases, J lost 4 bases, and 21 bases lay in between. In nucleotides, the CDR3 is TGTGCCAGCTCCCCGGGCCAAATTGGAACTTCCTATGGCTACACCTTC. As protein: CASSPGQIGTSYGYTF.

This clonotype came up many times. The chain has TRBV6-6 and TRBJ2-4, with 9 positions matching TRBD1. The CDR3 length is 17 residues. From germline, CDR1 is MNHNY and CDR2 SVGAGI (reference sequence). V dropped 5 bases and J dropped 0; count of bases not matched to a gene: 8. Written as DNA, the CDR3 is TGTGCCAGCAGTCCCGGGACAGGGTTCCTAGCCAAAAACATTCAGTACTTC. Residues: CASSPGTGFLAKNIQYF.

The CDR3 coding sequence is TGTGCCACCAGCAGGAACCGAGGAGGAGCGGGAGAAGGTGAGCAGTTCTTC. Translation gives CATSRNRGGAGEGEQFF. The chain uses TRBV15 and TRBJ2-1, with 8 bases identical to TRBD2. Trimming removed 3 bases from V and 9 bases from J; junction bases left unmatched: 16. The CDR3 is 17 amino acids. Germline CDR1 and CDR2: LNHNV and YYDKDF (reference sequence).

This clonotype was observed many times. CDR3 protein: CASSLGADSRGTQYF. DNA for the CDR3: TGTGCCAGCAGCCTAGGGGCGGACTCAAGGGGTACGCAGTATTTT. The chain links TRBV27 to TRBJ2-3; perhaps D is TRBD1 or TRBD2 (5 bases each). The CDR3 covers 15 residues. Germline V gene lookup returns CDR1 MNHEY and CDR2 SMNVEV (reference sequence). V was pared by 6 bases and J by 8 bases, with 21 bases between.

The chain carries TRBV21-1 and TRBJ2-7. TRBV21-1 is listed as a pseudogene. The CDR3 is 15 residues long. As DNA, the CDR3 is TGTGCCAGCAGCACTAGAACCGCAAAGGCCCACGAGCAGTACTTC. Amino acids: CASSTRTAKAHEQYF.

V gene TRBV20-1 combines with J gene TRBJ2-1, with D uncertain. The CDR3 is 13 amino acids. V was cut by 0 bases and J by 3 bases, with 6 bases left in between. The germline V gene has CDR1 DFQATT and CDR2 SNEGSKA (reference sequence). The CDR3 nucleotides read TGCAGTGCTAGAGAGCAGCTCTACAATGAGCAGTTCTTC. This sequence encodes CSAREQLYNEQFF.

The rearrangement uses TRBV20-1 and TRBJ2-4; no clear D gene. The CDR3 is 12 amino acids. V was clipped by 6 bases and J by 9 bases, with 15 bases between them. From germline, CDR1 is DFQATT and CDR2 SNEGSKA (reference sequence). CDR3 residues: CSAPGSFAIQYF. DNA of the CDR3: TGCAGTGCCCCTGGGTCCTTCGCCATTCAGTACTTC.

This clonotype was picked up a small number of times. The chain carries TRBV12-3 or TRBV12-4 and TRBJ2-2, with D perhaps matching TRBD1 (6 bases). The V end was cut by 5 bases, the J end by 0 bases, with 13 bases between. The CDR3 is 16 residues long. Written as DNA, the CDR3 is TGTGCCAGCAGTCCCCCAGGGGCTCCGAACACCGGGGAGCTGTTTTTT. Translated, it gives CASSPPGAPNTGELFF.

There are many counts of this clonotype. The chain has TRBV6-2 or TRBV6-3 and TRBJ2-3; D remains ambiguous. V shed 0 bases and J shed 1 base, with 5 bases lying between them. This CDR3 has 14 residues. Germline assignment: CDR1 MNHEY and CDR2 SVGEGT. The CDR3 sequence is CASSYSQGTDTQYF. The CDR3, as DNA: TGTGCCAGCAGTTACTCTCAGGGCACAGATACGCAGTATTTT.

This clonotype was seen more than once but under ten times. V is TRBV12-3 or TRBV12-4 and J is TRBJ2-1, with D perhaps TRBD2 (5 bases). This CDR3 contains 16 residues. With 2 bases removed from V and 0 bases from J, the gap between germline ends came to 11 bases. This chain's CDR3 is CASSLLAVSSYNEQFF. DNA of the CDR3: TGTGCCAGCAGTTTACTAGCCGTAAGCTCCTACAATGAGCAGTTCTTC.

The chain uses TRBV11-2 and TRBJ2-3; 8 bases are shared with TRBD1. CDR3 length: 16 amino acids. Per germline, CDR1 SGHAT and CDR2 FQNNGV. Trimming removed 5 bases from V and 6 bases from J; junction bases left unmatched: 13. The CDR3 is CASSPFLRTGSDTQYF. The DNA of the CDR3 is TGTGCCAGCAGCCCCTTTTTGAGGACAGGGTCCGATACGCAGTATTTT.

This clonotype was counted a few times. V gene TRBV7-2 combines with J gene TRBJ1-5; 10 bases fit TRBD1. Germline V gives CDR1 SGHTA, CDR2 FQGNSA. The CDR3 has 17 amino acids. The junction had 9 bases not matched to a gene; V was cut back by 1 base and J by 6 bases. The CDR3 DNA reads TGTGCCAGCAGCTTAGGGACCGGGACAGGGGTCACTCAGCCCCAGCATTTT. Encoded protein: CASSLGTGTGVTQPQHF.

The V call is TRBV20-1, the J call TRBJ2-7; 9 nucleotides align to TRBD1. The CDR3 covers 14 residues. The junction had 7 bases not matched to a gene; V was cut back by 6 bases and J by 1 base. The V gene's germline CDR1 is DFQATT and CDR2 SNEGSKA (reference sequence). Here the CDR3 DNA reads TGCAGTGCAGTCATACAGGGGGCTTCCTACGAGCAGTACTTC. Protein product: CSAVIQGASYEQYF.